The rows below give T cell receptor beta chains drawn from one sample of a study of OX40 agonist ivuxolimab in advanced cancers. Some clones are missing from TCRdb's copy, which holds only in-frame ones; the method was immunoSEQ multiplex PCR. The data show some 51,000 clones, with about 90% seen just once and about an eighth held by the top ten. The sequencing here drew on CD4+ or CD8+ T cells sorted from blood, taken in a trial of the OX40 agonist ivuxolimab. The receptors originated from an adult with an advanced solid tumor such as melanoma, head and neck, liver or kidney cancer. Each CDR3 is given with its conserved first and last residue. The D gene is left open where the match is weak. Part of the rows lack a size; the others show once, few, many or a class for expanded clones.

D gene	V gene	clone size	J gene	CDR3 protein	CDR3 DNA
NA	TRBV6-1	NA	TRBJ2-3	CASSGVQITDTQYF	TGTGCCAGCAGTGGGGTTCAAATCACAGATACGCAGTATTTT
NA	TRBV28	NA	TRBJ1-2	CASSFYSQLGQFDYGYTF	TGTGCCAGCAGTTTCTATTCCCAATTGGGCCAGTTCGACTATGGCTACACCTTC
NA	TRBV19	NA	TRBJ2-7	CASSFGLPYEQYF	TGTGCCAGTTCTTTCGGGCTACCCTACGAGCAGTACTTC
NA	TRBV7-3	NA	TRBJ1-3	CASSLRGGSGNTIYF	TGTGCCAGCAGCTTAAGGGGAGGCTCTGGAAACACCATATATTTT
NA	TRBV7-9	NA	TRBJ1-1	CASSLYDSEAFF	TGTGCCAGCAGCTTATACGACAGTGAAGCTTTCTTT
TRBD1	TRBV5-8	few	TRBJ2-3	CASSSGQGADTQYF	TGTGCCAGCAGCTCCGGACAGGGTGCAGATACGCAGTATTTT
TRBD1	TRBV5-1	once	TRBJ2-7	CASNPQKGQHYEQYF	TGCGCCAGCAACCCCCAGAAGGGACAGCACTACGAGCAGTACTTC
NA	TRBV27	NA	TRBJ2-5	CASSSFASQETQYF	TGTGCCAGCAGTTCGTTTGCATCCCAAGAGACCCAGTACTTC
TRBD2	TRBV13	NA	TRBJ2-1	CASSPLAGVSNEQFF	TGTGCCAGCAGCCCCCTAGCGGGGGTGAGCAATGAGCAGTTCTTC
TRBD1	TRBV27	NA	TRBJ2-2	CASSPGQGLDTGELFF	TGTGCCAGCAGCCCGGGACAGGGATTAGACACCGGGGAGCTGTTTTTT
NA	TRBV6-4	few	TRBJ1-4	CASSPPDGEKLFF	TGTGCCAGCAGTCCCCCTGACGGTGAAAAACTGTTTTTT
NA	TRBV7-9	once	TRBJ1-2	CASSLDAGYGYGYTF	TGTGCCAGCAGCTTAGATGCAGGGTATGGCTATGGCTACACCTTC
NA	TRBV7-6	NA	TRBJ2-1	CASSPVRGSPYNEQFF	TGTGCCAGCAGCCCCGTAAGGGGATCTCCCTACAATGAGCAGTTCTTC
TRBD1	TRBV7-9	NA	TRBJ1-5	CASGDSDNQPQHF	TGTGCCAGCGGGGACAGCGACAATCAGCCCCAGCATTTT
NA	TRBV19	NA	TRBJ1-2	CASSIAPTGGYTF	TGTGCCAGTAGTATAGCCCCAACGGGTGGCTACACCTTC
NA	TRBV15	NA	TRBJ1-3	CATSSDDEKPSGNTIYF	TGTGCCACCAGCAGTGACGACGAGAAACCCTCTGGAAACACCATATATTTT
NA	TRBV7-2	NA	TRBJ1-2	CASEPAKLLKDFANYGYTF	TGTGCCAGCGAACCGGCCAAGCTACTCAAAGACTTTGCTAACTATGGCTACACCTTC
NA	TRBV19	many	TRBJ1-2	CATNNYGYTF	TGTGCCACCAATAACTATGGCTACACCTTC
NA	TRBV13	once	TRBJ1-2	CASSLRLGSYGYTF	TGTGCCAGCAGCCTCCGTTTGGGTTCCTATGGCTACACCTTC
NA	TRBV2	NA	TRBJ2-1	CASSEDLEWASGDEQFF	TGTGCCAGCAGTGAAGATCTCGAATGGGCTAGTGGAGATGAGCAGTTCTTC
NA	TRBV6-4	NA	TRBJ1-4	CASSDGSSGGGYEKLFF	TGTGCCAGCAGTGACGGTTCATCGGGGGGTGGTTATGAAAAACTGTTTTTT
NA	TRBV27	NA	TRBJ1-5	CASSLSIQRKNQPQHF	TGTGCCAGCAGTTTATCGATACAGCGCAAAAATCAGCCCCAGCATTTT
TRBD2	TRBV7-6	NA	TRBJ2-3	CASSLVRTGRLAGGPVDTQYF	TGTGCCAGCAGCTTAGTCCGGACAGGCCGACTAGCGGGGGGGCCGGTAGATACGCAGTATTTT
NA	TRBV18	NA	TRBJ2-7	CASSPPGQRPDEQYF	TGTGCCAGCTCACCACCAGGGCAGAGACCTGACGAGCAGTACTTC
NA	TRBV4-1	NA	TRBJ1-1	CASSQDKALNTEAFF	TGCGCCAGCAGCCAAGATAAGGCGTTGAACACTGAAGCTTTCTTT
NA	TRBV2	NA	TRBJ1-4	CASSEGSENEKLFF	TGTGCCAGCAGTGAAGGCAGCGAGAATGAAAAACTGTTTTTT
TRBD1	TRBV5-5	NA	TRBJ1-2	CASSIYRDSFYGYTF	TGTGCCAGCAGCATATACCGGGACAGCTTTTATGGCTACACCTTC
NA	TRBV9	NA	TRBJ1-5	CASSSGGYSNQPQHF	TGTGCCAGCAGCTCGGGTGGTTATAGCAATCAGCCCCAGCATTTT
NA	TRBV28	NA	TRBJ1-1	CASSLGENTEAFF	TGTGCCAGCAGTTTAGGAGAAAACACTGAAGCTTTCTTT
TRBD2	TRBV9	NA	TRBJ2-3	CASSVEGGTSTDTQYF	TGTGCCAGCAGCGTAGAGGGAGGGACTAGCACAGATACGCAGTATTTT
NA	TRBV9	NA	TRBJ2-7	CASSPWGGYEQYF	TGTGCCAGCAGCCCGTGGGGTGGCTACGAGCAGTACTTC
TRBD1	TRBV7-8	NA	TRBJ2-5	CASSFFGQGEETQYF	TGTGCCAGCAGCTTTTTTGGCCAGGGGGAGGAGACCCAGTACTTC
NA	TRBV11-2	NA	TRBJ2-2	CASSLGDSGKLFF	TGTGCCAGCAGCTTAGGCGACAGTGGGAAGCTGTTTTTT
NA	TRBV11-3	NA	TRBJ1-1	CASSLSPRTEAFF	TGTGCCAGCAGCTTAAGCCCACGGACTGAAGCTTTCTTT
NA	TRBV6-6	NA	TRBJ1-1	CASRWTVSANTEAFF	TGTGCCAGCAGGTGGACAGTTTCTGCGAACACTGAAGCTTTCTTT
TRBD1	TRBV12-5	NA	TRBJ2-7	CASGLETAQDRVPYEQYF	TGTGCTAGTGGTTTGGAAACAGCCCAGGACAGGGTTCCCTACGAGCAGTACTTC
TRBD1	TRBV7-2	few	TRBJ2-5	CASSSLGTAQETQYF	TGTGCCAGCAGCTCCCTCGGGACAGCCCAAGAGACCCAGTACTTC
NA	TRBV7-6	NA	TRBJ2-5	CASSPEAGQETQYF	TGTGCCAGCAGCCCAGAGGCAGGGCAAGAGACCCAGTACTTC
NA	TRBV27	NA	TRBJ1-4	CASSSLQGPFEKLFF	TGTGCCAGCAGTTCCCTACAGGGCCCGTTTGAAAAACTGTTTTTT
TRBD1	TRBV6-5	NA	TRBJ1-1	CASSPGQSNTEAFF	TGTGCCAGCAGTCCGGGACAGAGTAACACTGAAGCTTTCTTT